This T cell receptor beta chain comes out of a study of cytomegalovirus exposure and HLA in healthy donors. Study-wide results and limits: Links to common viral pathogens appeared, in a later analysis, for several of the most significant clusters. Exclusion as indistinguishable affected some V segments, including TRBV6-2 and TRBV6-3.

A multiplex PCR was run with 60 Vbeta primers and 13 Jbeta primers. Profiling relied on immunoSEQ multiplex PCR, and the TCRdb table lists in-frame clones only, not all of them. The sample shows hundreds of thousands of clones, around 80% of them seen only once. The length of the CDR3 is 13 residues. Trimming removed 6 bases from V and 10 bases from J; junction bases left unmatched: 9. Germline CDR1 and CDR2: SGHTA and FQGNSA. Worth noting for this clone: Its antigen is still unknown.

The chain recombines TRBV7-2 with TRBJ1-1; 9 nucleotides agree with TRBD1. This clonotype was sampled from a young man in good health and CMV-seronegative. The sample consisted of PBMCs. The CDR3 loop is CASRSGTGLSAFF. The CDR3 DNA is TGTGCCAGCAGGTCCGGGACAGGGTTGTCAGCTTTCTTT. The full variable domain, with the rest looked up from reference TRBV7-2 and TRBJ1-1, is GAGVSQSPSNKVTEKGKDVELRCDPISGHTALYWYRQSLGQGLEFLIYFQGNSAPDKSGLPSDRFSAERTGGSVSTLTIQRTQQEDSAVYLCASRSGTGLSAFFGQGTRLTVV.